This passage covers 19 T cell receptor beta chains from one sample sequenced in a study of blood T cell repertoires in COVID-19. Only in-frame clones appear in the TCRdb table, and some are missing; sequencing was by immunoSEQ multiplex PCR. The table lists 170,000 or so clones, roughly 89% of them singletons, with around 0.88% in the top ten. Sequencing input: peripheral blood. Receptor source: a woman under 30 who had recovered from COVID-19.

There are a few counts of this clone. The chain uses TRBV11-1 and TRBJ1-1; D unresolved. V was clipped by 8 bases and J by 4 bases, with 17 bases between them. The CDR3 totals 14 residues. Germline values: CDR1 SGHAT, CDR2 FQDESV (reference sequence). The CDR3 here is CASRYSNRGTEAFF. The CDR3 DNA sequence: TGTGCCAGCCGCTACTCCAATCGGGGCACTGAAGCTTTCTTT.

The CDR3 region has the DNA TGTGCCAGCAGCTCGGGACTAGCCCCCGAGCAGTACTTC. It encodes CASSSGLAPEQYF. The gene calls are TRBV7-2 and TRBJ2-7; 9 bases are a match to TRBD2. The trim removed 4 bases at V and 6 bases at J, leaving 4 bases unmatched. Germline loops: CDR1 SGHTA, CDR2 FQGNSA. CDR3 size: 13 residues.

V is TRBV10-3 and J is TRBJ2-7; the D is unclear. The CDR3 is 13 residues long. V was pared by 2 bases and J by 2 bases, with 7 bases between. From germline, CDR1 is ENHRY and CDR2 SYGVKD. The CDR3 DNA sequence: TGTGCCATCAGTGAGGCCCGGGCCTACGAGCAGTACTTC. Translated, it gives CAISEARAYEQYF.

The chain is built from TRBV7-2 and TRBJ2-5; 7 nucleotides agree with TRBD2. Trimming cost V 0 bases and J 5 bases; bases outside gene matches: 9. CDR1 and CDR2 (germline): SGHTA, FQGNSA. CDR3 size: 16 residues. CDR3 coding DNA: TGTGCCAGCAGCTTAGCGGGGGGACTAATTGGGGAGACCCAGTACTTC. It is translated as CASSLAGGLIGETQYF.

This chain uses TRBV9 with TRBJ2-5, with D possibly being TRBD2 (6 bases). The CDR3 length is 15 residues. Germline V gene data show CDR1 as SGDLS and CDR2 as YYNGEE. V was cut by 2 bases and J by 5 bases, with 16 bases left in between. In nucleotides, the CDR3 is TGTGCCAGCAGCGTGAACAAGCGGGCAGAGGAGACCCAGTACTTC. Amino acid sequence: CASSVNKRAEETQYF. Complete variable domain (other parts from reference TRBV9 and TRBJ2-5): DSGVTQTPKHLITATGQRVTLRCSPRSGDLSVYWYQQSLDQGLQFLIQYYNGEERAKGNILERFSAQQFPDLHSELNLSSLELGDSALYFCASSVNKRAEETQYFGPGTRLLVL.

The chain carries TRBV11-2 and TRBJ2-3, with 9 nucleotides matching TRBD2. Germline trimming cut 1 base from V and 6 bases from J; bases unmatched to any gene: 14. Germline lookup yields CDR1 SGHAT and CDR2 FQNNGV. The CDR3 is 18 amino acids. The CDR3 protein is CASSLAPVGGGARDTQYF. The CDR3 nucleotides read TGTGCCAGCAGCTTAGCCCCGGTAGGCGGGGGGGCCAGGGATACGCAGTATTTT.

This chain uses TRBV27 with TRBJ1-5; TRBD1 is a possible D gene (5 bases). Trimming left V 3 bases short and J 7 bases short, with 13 bases between. The germline gives CDR1 MNHEY, CDR2 SMNVEV (reference sequence). The CDR3 consists of 14 residues. The CDR3 region has the DNA TGTGCCAGCAGTTTCCTAGGGGCGAGGCAGCCCCAGCATTTT. It translates to CASSFLGARQPQHF.

The chain combines TRBV3-1 (or the pseudogene TRBV3-2) with TRBJ1-3; D gene uncertain. CDR1 LGHDT and CDR2 YNNKEL come from the germline V gene (reference sequence). The CDR3 contains 14 residues. Trimming removed 2 bases from V and 1 base from J, with 6 bases in between. CDR3: CASSQTGSGNTIYF. CDR3 coding DNA: TGTGCCAGCAGCCAAACGGGGTCTGGAAACACCATATATTTT.

The chain uses TRBV6-6 and TRBJ2-3; 9 nucleotides match TRBD2. This CDR3 is 18 amino acids long. The J segment lost 4 bases and the V segment lost 5 bases, leaving 16 bases of the junction unmatched. Germline lookup yields CDR1 MNHNY and CDR2 SVGAGI (reference sequence). CDR3 DNA: TGTGCCAGCAGTCCCCCGGGTTGGGCGGGAGGGCCCGCAGATACGCAGTATTTT. Its translation is CASSPPGWAGGPADTQYF.

This clone was counted only a few times. The J gene is TRBJ1-2, the V gene TRBV27, with TRBD1 identical over 7 bases. This CDR3 is built from 14 residues. CDR1 is MNHEY, CDR2 SMNVEV, per germline (reference sequence). J was trimmed by 7 bases and V by 4 bases; bases with no gene match: 9. Here the CDR3 reads CASSSTGESAGYTF. The CDR3 DNA sequence: TGTGCCAGCAGTTCCACAGGGGAATCGGCTGGCTACACCTTC.

The chain uses TRBV11-2 and TRBJ1-4, with 10 bases lining up with TRBD1. Trimming at V came to 5 bases and at J to 4 bases, leaving 4 bases not matched to a gene. CDR3 length: 15 amino acids. Looked up from germline, CDR1 is SGHAT and CDR2 is FQNNGV. CDR3 sequence reads: CASSARTGGNEKLFF. The CDR3 DNA reads TGTGCCAGCAGCGCCCGGACAGGGGGTAATGAAAAACTGTTTTTT.

The chain combines TRBV15 with TRBJ1-6, with TRBD1 matching over 10 bases. From germline, CDR1 is LNHNV and CDR2 YYDKDF (reference sequence). Trimming removed 8 bases from V and 11 bases from J; junction bases left unmatched: 15. The CDR3 spans 16 residues. CDR3 loop: CATSRRPGQGSAPLHF. DNA for the CDR3: TGTGCCACCTCACGACGCCCGGGACAGGGGTCTGCACCCCTCCACTTT. The variable domain in full, completed from reference TRBV15 and TRBJ1-6, reads DAMVIQNPRYQVTQFGKPVTLSCSQTLNHNVMYWYQQKSSQAPKLLFHYYDKDFNNEADTPDNFQSRRPNTSFCFLDIRSPGLGDTAMYLCATSRRPGQGSAPLHFGNGTRLTVT.

This clone was counted a few times. The rearrangement uses TRBV18 and TRBJ1-5; the match to TRBD1 covers 7 bases. The V segment lost 3 bases and the J segment 5 bases; nucleotides outside the gene matches: 10. Germline lookup yields CDR1 KGHSH and CDR2 LQKENI. The CDR3 extends over 16 amino acids. This CDR3 reads CASSPSNRQGDQPQHF. The CDR3 DNA reads TGTGCCAGCTCACCCAGTAACAGACAGGGCGATCAGCCCCAGCATTTT.

The CDR3 region is CASSYGQLTGNTIYF. DNA of the CDR3: TGCGCCAGCAGCTACGGACAGCTTACTGGAAACACCATATATTTT. The genes are TRBV4-1 and TRBJ1-3, with TRBD1 as a possible D gene (6 bases). Per germline, CDR1 MGHRA and CDR2 YSYEKL. V lost 5 bases and J 2 bases, leaving 13 bases between the germline ends. The CDR3 extends over 15 amino acids.

The chain is built from TRBV4-3 and TRBJ2-5; 7 bases are shared with TRBD1. The germline CDR1 and CDR2 sequences are LGHNA and YSLEER. The CDR3 is 14 residues long. Germline trimming cut 4 bases from V and 2 bases from J; bases unmatched to any gene: 4. The CDR3 DNA reads as TGCGCCAGCAGCCTGGGACAGAAGCAAGAGACCCAGTACTTC. It codes for CASSLGQKQETQYF.

This chain joins TRBV5-4 and TRBJ2-3, with TRBD2 identical over 10 bases. CDR1 is SGHNT, CDR2 YYREEE, per germline (reference sequence). This CDR3 has 15 amino acids. J gave up 5 bases and V 3 bases, and 6 bases lay outside the gene matches. The CDR3 DNA follows: TGTGCCAGCAGCTGGTTAGCGGGAGGCGGAGATACGCAGTATTTT. Translation: CASSWLAGGGDTQYF.

This clone was found many times. The chain carries TRBV10-3 and TRBJ1-6; no reliable D call. V lost 4 bases to trimming and J lost 3 bases, with 10 bases between them. The CDR3 contains 15 residues. Per germline, CDR1 ENHRY and CDR2 SYGVKD. The CDR3 sequence is CAISGGEFYNSPLHF. The DNA of the CDR3 is TGTGCCATCAGTGGGGGAGAATTCTATAATTCACCCCTCCACTTT.

The V gene is TRBV6-5, the J gene TRBJ2-1, with 9 bases that match TRBD2. J was trimmed by 5 bases and V by 10 bases; bases with no gene match: 12. CDR1 MNHEY and CDR2 SVGAGI come from the germline V gene. CDR3 size: 15 residues. The CDR3 nucleotides read TGTGCCACCCGAAGCGGAGCGGGGGGAAACAATGAGCAGTTCTTC. It encodes CATRSGAGGNNEQFF.

The chain joins TRBV15 to TRBJ1-1; the D gene is possibly TRBD1 (5 bases). The germline V gene encodes CDR1 LNHNV and CDR2 YYDKDF (reference sequence). The V gene lost 1 base and the J gene lost 1 base, with 7 bases spanning the gap. The CDR3 contains 14 residues. The CDR3 bases are TGTGCCACCAGCAGAGGACAGCAGAACACTGAAGCTTTCTTT. This translates into CATSRGQQNTEAFF.